The present T cell receptor (beta chain) was sequenced within a study of cytomegalovirus exposure and HLA in healthy donors. This clone came up once. Its antigen is currently unknown. PCR employed 60 Vbeta and 13 Jbeta primers. TCRdb's copy holds only in-frame clones and misses some; the assay was immunoSEQ multiplex PCR. This repertoire shows some 150,000 clones, more than 70% found once; its top ten account for over 1.1%. Study-level findings and limits: Immune exposure data for these donors was limited to CMV serostatus. Within a later analysis, the majority of CMV-associated TCR beta chains appeared HLA-restricted. One cluster of highly shared sequence variants probably arose as a sequencing artifact.

Germline V gene sequence: CDR1 MNHNY, CDR2 SVGAGI (reference sequence). Between the trimmed V and J ends, which lost 6 bases and 6 bases, there was a span of 10 bases. This CDR3 has 12 residues. V and J are TRBV6-6 and TRBJ2-3; unclear D gene. Sequences were obtained from PBMCs. This clonotype originated in a man in his 60s in good health and CMV-seronegative. CDR3 loop: CASSLPGDTQYF. As DNA, the CDR3 is TGTGCCAGCAGCCTTCCCGGGGATACGCAGTATTTT.